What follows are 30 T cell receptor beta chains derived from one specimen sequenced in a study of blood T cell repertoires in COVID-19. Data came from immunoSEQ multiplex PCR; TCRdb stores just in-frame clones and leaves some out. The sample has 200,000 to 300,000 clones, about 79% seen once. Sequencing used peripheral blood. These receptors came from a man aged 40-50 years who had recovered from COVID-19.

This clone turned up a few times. CDR3 sequence reads: CASSLVADNEQFF. The CDR3 DNA sequence: TGTGCCAGCAGCTTAGTGGCCGACAATGAGCAGTTCTTC. The V gene is TRBV11-3, the J gene TRBJ2-1; D not certain. This CDR3 is built from 13 residues. Germline V gene data show CDR1 as SGHNT and CDR2 as YENEEA. Trimming cost V 1 base and J 5 bases, with 6 bases left between them.

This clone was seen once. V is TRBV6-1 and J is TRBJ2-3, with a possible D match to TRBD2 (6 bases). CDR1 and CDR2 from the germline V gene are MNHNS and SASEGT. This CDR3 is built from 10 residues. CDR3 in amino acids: CATGEDTQYF. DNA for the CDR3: TGTGCAACGGGGGAAGATACGCAGTATTTT.

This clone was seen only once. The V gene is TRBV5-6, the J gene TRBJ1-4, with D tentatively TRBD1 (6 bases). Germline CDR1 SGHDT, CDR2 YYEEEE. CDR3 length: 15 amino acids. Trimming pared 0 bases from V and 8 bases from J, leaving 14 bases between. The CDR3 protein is CASSLEVARGEKLFF. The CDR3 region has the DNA TGTGCCAGCAGCTTGGAGGTCGCGAGGGGGGAAAAACTGTTTTTT.

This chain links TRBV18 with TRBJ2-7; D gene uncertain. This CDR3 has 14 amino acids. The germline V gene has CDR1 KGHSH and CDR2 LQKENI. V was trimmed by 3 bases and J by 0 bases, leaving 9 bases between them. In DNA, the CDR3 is TGTGCCAGCTCACCGGGCCCGAGCTCCTACGAGCAGTACTTC. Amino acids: CASSPGPSSYEQYF.

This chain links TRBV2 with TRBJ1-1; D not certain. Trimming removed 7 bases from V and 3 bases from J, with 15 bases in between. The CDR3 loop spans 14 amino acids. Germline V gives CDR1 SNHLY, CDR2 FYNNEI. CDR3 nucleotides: TGTGCCAGCAATCAGAACAGCGGGGACACTGAAGCTTTCTTT. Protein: CASNQNSGDTEAFF. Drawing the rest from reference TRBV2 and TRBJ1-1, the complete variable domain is EPEVTQTPSHQVTQMGQEVILRCVPISNHLYFYWYRQILGQKVEFLVSFYNNEISEKSEIFDDQFSVERPDGSNFTLKIRSTKLEDSAMYFCASNQNSGDTEAFFGQGTRLTVV.

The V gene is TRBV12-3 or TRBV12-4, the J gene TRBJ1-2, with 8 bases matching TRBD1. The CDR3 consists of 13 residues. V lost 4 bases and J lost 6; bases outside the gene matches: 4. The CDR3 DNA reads TGTGCCAGCAGTTCGGACAGGGAGGATGGCTACACCTTC. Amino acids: CASSSDREDGYTF.

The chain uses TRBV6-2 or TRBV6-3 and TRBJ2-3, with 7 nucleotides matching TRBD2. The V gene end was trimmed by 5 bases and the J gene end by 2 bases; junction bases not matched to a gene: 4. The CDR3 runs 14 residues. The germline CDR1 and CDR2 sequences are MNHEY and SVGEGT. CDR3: CASSRDYHTDTQYF. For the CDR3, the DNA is TGTGCCAGCAGTCGGGACTACCACACAGATACGCAGTATTTT.

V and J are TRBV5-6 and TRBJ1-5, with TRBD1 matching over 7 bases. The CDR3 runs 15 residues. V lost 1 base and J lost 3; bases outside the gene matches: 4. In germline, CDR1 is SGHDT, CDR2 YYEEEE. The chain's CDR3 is CASSLTGVDNQPQHF. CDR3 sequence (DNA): TGTGCCAGCAGCTTGACAGGGGTTGACAATCAGCCCCAGCATTTT.

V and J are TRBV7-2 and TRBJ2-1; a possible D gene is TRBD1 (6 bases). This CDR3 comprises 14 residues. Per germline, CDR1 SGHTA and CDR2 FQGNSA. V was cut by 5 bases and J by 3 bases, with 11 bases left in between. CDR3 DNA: TGTGCCAGCAGCCTCGGGACATACTACAATGAGCAGTTCTTC. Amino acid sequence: CASSLGTYYNEQFF.

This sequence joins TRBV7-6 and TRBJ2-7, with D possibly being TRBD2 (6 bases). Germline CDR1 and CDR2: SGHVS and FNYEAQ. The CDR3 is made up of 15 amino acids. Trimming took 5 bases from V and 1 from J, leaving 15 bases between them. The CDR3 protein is CASSPRAGPSYEQYF. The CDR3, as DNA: TGTGCCAGCAGCCCTCGAGCGGGCCCATCCTACGAGCAGTACTTC.

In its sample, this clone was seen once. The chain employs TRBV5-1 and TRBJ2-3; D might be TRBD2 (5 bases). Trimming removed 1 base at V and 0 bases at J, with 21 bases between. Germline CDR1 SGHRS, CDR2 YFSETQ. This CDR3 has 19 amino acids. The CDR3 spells CASSLSPVATRASTDTQYF. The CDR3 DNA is TGCGCCAGCAGCTTGTCACCCGTAGCGACCCGAGCTAGCACAGATACGCAGTATTTT.

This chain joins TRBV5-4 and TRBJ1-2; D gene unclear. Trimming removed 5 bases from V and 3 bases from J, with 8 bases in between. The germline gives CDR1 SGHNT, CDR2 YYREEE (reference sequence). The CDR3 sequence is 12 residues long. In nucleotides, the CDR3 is TGTGCCAGCAGTTCGGACTACTATGGCTACACCTTC. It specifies CASSSDYYGYTF.

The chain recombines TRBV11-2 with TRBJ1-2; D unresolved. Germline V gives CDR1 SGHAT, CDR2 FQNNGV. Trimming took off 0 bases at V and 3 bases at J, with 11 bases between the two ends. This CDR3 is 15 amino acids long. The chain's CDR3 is CASSLDTEPYYGYTF. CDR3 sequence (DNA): TGTGCCAGCAGCTTAGACACAGAGCCTTACTATGGCTACACCTTC. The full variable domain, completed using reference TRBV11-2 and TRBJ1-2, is EAGVAQSPRYKIIEKRQSVAFWCNPISGHATLYWYQQILGQGPKLLIQFQNNGVVDDSQLPKDRFSAERLKGVDSTLKIQPAKLEDSAVYLCASSLDTEPYYGYTFGSGTRLTVV.

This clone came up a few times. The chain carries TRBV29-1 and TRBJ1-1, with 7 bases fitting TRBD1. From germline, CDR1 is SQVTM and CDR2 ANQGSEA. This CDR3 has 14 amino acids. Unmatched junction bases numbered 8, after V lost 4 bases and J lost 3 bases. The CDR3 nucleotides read TGCAGCGTTGTAAAGGGGGCGTTGGACACTGAAGCTTTCTTT. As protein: CSVVKGALDTEAFF.

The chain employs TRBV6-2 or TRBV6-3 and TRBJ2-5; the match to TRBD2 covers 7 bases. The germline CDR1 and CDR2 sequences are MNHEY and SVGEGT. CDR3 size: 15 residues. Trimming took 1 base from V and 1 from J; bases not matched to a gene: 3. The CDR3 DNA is TGTGCCAGCAGTTACTTAGCTAGCGGCCAAGAGACCCAGTACTTC. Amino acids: CASSYLASGQETQYF.

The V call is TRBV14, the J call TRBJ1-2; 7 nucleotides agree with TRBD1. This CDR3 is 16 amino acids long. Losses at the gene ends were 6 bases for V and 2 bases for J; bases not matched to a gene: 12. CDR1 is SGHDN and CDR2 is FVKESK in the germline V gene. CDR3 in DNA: TGTGCCAGCAGTTTCAACTTGGGACAGCAAAACTATGGCTACACCTTC. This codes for CASSFNLGQQNYGYTF.

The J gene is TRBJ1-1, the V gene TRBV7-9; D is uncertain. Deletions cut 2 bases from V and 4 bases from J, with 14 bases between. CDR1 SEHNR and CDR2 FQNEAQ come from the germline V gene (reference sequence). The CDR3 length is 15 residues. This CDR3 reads CASSLLALGSTEAFF. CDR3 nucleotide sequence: TGTGCCAGCAGCTTATTGGCACTCGGGAGCACTGAAGCTTTCTTT.

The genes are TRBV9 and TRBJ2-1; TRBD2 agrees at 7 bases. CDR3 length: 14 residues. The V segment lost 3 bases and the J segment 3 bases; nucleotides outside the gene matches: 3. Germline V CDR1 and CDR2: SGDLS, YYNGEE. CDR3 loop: CASSEGGSYNEQFF. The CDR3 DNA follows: TGTGCCAGCAGCGAGGGCGGGAGCTACAATGAGCAGTTCTTC.

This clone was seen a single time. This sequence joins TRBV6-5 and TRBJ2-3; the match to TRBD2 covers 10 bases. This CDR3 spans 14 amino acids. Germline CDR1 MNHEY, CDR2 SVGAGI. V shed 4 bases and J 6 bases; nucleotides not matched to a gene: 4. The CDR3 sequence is CASSLGGLADTQYF. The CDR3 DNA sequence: TGTGCCAGCAGTTTAGGGGGACTAGCGGATACGCAGTATTTT.

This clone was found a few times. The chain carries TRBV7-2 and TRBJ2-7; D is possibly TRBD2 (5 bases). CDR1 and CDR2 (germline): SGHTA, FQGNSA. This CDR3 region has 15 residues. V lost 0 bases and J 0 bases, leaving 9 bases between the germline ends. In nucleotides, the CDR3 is TGTGCCAGCAGCTTAGCCGCGGGTTTCTCCTACGAGCAGTACTTC. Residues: CASSLAAGFSYEQYF.

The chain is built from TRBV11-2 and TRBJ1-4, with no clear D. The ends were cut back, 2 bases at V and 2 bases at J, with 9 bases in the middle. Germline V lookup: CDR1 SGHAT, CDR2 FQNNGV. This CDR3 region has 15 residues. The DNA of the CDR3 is TGTGCCAGCAGCTTACGGGTCGCCACTAATGAAAAACTGTTTTTT. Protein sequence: CASSLRVATNEKLFF.

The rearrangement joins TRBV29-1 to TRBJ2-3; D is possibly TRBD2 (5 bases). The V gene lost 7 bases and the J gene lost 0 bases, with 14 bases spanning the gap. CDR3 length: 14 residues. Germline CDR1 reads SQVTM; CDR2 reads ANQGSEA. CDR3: CSADRGASTDTQYF. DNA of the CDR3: TGCAGCGCCGATCGGGGTGCCAGCACAGATACGCAGTATTTT.

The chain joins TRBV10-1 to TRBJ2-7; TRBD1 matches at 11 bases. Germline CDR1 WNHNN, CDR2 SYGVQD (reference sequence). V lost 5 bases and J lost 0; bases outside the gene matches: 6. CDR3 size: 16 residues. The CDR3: CASSSGTGGNSYEQYF. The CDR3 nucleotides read TGCGCCAGCAGTTCCGGGACAGGGGGAAACTCCTACGAGCAGTACTTC.

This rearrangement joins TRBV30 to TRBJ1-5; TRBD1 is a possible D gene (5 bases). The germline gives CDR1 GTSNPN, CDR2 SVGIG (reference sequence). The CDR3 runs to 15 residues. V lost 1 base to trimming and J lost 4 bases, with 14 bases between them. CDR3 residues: CAWSAIDSLNQPQHF. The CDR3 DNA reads TGTGCCTGGAGTGCCATCGACAGTTTGAATCAGCCCCAGCATTTT.

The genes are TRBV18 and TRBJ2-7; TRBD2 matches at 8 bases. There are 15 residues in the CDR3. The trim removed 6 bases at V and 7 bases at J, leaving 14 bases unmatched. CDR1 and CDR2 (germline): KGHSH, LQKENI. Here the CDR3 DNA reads TGTGCCAGCTCTGCCTCGGGGGGGACCTTGGGAGAGCAGTACTTC. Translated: CASSASGGTLGEQYF.

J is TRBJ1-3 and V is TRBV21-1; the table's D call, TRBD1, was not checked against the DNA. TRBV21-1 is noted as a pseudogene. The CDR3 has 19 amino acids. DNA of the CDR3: TGTGCCAGCAGCAAAGAGTGGGACAGGGGTTTAAGCTCTGGAAACACCATATATTTT. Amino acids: CASSKEWDRGLSSGNTIYF.

The CDR3 DNA reads as TGTGCCAGCAGTTACACGGGAGTTTACAATGAGCAGTTCTTC. The encoded protein is CASSYTGVYNEQFF. V gene TRBV6-5 combines with J gene TRBJ2-1; D perhaps matches TRBD2 (6 bases). Germline V lookup: CDR1 MNHEY, CDR2 SVGAGI. The CDR3 has 14 amino acids. V dropped 2 bases and J dropped 4 bases, with 9 bases sitting between them.

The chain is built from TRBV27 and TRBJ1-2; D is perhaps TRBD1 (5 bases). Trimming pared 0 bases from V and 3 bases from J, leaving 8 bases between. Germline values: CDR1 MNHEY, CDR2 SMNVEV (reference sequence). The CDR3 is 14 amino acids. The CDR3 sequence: CASSLSDSDYGYTF. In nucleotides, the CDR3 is TGTGCCAGCAGTTTATCCGACAGCGACTATGGCTACACCTTC.

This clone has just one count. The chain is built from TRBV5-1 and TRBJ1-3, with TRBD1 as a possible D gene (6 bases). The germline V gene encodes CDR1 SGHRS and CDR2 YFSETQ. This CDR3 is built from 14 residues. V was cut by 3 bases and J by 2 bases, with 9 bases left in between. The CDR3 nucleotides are TGCGCCAGCAGCTCCGGGACAACTGGAAACACCATATATTTT. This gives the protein CASSSGTTGNTIYF.

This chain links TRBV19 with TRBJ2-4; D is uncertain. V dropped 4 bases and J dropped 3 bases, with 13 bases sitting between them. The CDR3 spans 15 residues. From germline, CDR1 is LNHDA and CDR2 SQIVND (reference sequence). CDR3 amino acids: CASSTPSSGKNIQYF. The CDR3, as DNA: TGTGCCAGTAGTACCCCTTCTTCGGGCAAAAACATTCAGTACTTC.